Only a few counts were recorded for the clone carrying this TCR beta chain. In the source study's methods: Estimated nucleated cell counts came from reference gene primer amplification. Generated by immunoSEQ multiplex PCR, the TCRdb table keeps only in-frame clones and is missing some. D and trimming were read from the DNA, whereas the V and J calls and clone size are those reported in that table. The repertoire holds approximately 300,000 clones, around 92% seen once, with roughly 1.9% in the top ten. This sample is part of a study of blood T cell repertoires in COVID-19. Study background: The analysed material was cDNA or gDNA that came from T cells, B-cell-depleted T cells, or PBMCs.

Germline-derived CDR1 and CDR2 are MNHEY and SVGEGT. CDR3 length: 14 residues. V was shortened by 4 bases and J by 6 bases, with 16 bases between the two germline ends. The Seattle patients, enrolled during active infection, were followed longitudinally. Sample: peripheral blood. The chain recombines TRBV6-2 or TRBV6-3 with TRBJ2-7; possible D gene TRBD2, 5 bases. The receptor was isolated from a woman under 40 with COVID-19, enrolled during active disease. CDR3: CASSSAGSRAEQYF. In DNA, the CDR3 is TGTGCCAGCAGTTCGGCTGGGAGCCGAGCCGAGCAGTACTTC.